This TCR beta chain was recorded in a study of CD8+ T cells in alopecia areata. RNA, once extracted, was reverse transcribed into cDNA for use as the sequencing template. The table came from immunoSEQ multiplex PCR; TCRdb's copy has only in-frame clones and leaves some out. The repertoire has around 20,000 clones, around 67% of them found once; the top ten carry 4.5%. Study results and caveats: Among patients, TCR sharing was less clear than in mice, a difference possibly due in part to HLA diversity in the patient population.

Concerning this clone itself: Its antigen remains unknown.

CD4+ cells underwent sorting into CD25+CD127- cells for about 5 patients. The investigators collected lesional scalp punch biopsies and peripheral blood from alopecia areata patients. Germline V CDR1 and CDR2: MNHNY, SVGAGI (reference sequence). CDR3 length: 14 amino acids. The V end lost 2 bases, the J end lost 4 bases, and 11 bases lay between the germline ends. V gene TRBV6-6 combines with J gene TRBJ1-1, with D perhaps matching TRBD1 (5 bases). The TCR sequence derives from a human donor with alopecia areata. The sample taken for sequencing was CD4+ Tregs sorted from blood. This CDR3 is CASSYAGQGTEAFF. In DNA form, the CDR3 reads TGTGCCAGCAGTTACGCGGGTCAGGGCACTGAAGCTTTCTTT.